The entry that follows covers one T cell receptor beta chain sequence. Its antigen has not been determined. No much larger clone exists at a distance of one base, and base qualities are not known. The CDR3 starts with the cysteine, ends with the phenylalanine, and has 17 residues. Only the CDR3 part of the read is kept: 51 bases, read in frame from the first base. CDR1 and CDR2 were assigned from the germline V gene as SGHDT and YYEEEE. Here V drops 4 bases and J drops 0 bases, and the junction holds 8 bases not matched to any gene. The time point label for this specimen denotes: baseline, week 1 (first vaccination visit). The treatment or condition label for this specimen denotes: pre-vaccination baseline after standard-of-care therapy. All donors had newly diagnosed IDH1-mutant astrocytomas of WHO grade 3 or 4 that showed loss of nuclear ATRX. The samples were drawn from NOA16, a multicentre, single-arm, open-label phase I trial in Germany that tested a mutant IDH1 peptide vaccine in humans for the first time. Blood drawn at visit V03 was used as the baseline sample for immunogenicity testing. The DNeasy Blood and Tissue Kit was used to extract genomic DNA from EDTA blood for TCRB sequencing.

The library was generated by the immunoSEQ multiplex PCR assay. The hsTCRB Kit was used according to the manufacturer's protocol to amplify rearranged TCR beta chain sequences. TCRB libraries were sequenced on an Illumina MiSeq. Per the source publication's procedure: Demultiplexing, trimming and gene mapping were performed with the kit vendor's proprietary platform. TCRdb stores this immuneACCESS table with in-frame sequences only. Part of the clones is absent; in the studies checked, under half of the shortfall reflects unresolved V genes, and no reason is known for the rest. V and J calls and clone size come straight from that table; D and trimming were deduced from the DNA. Present in this sample are tens of thousands of clones, about four fifths of which were seen just once. The ten largest clonotypes hold approximately 8% of the sample. The sample comes from a study of a mutant IDH1 vaccine in newly diagnosed glioma listed by TCRdb under 2021. About the study as a whole: Of the roughly 34 treated patients, around 62% were male and approximately 38% were female, and the mean age was around 40 years. Before enrollment, most patients had been given radiochemotherapy with temozolomide as standard therapy, while the rest had received either radiotherapy alone or temozolomide alone. Peripheral blood samples were drawn at six visits, namely V03 (baseline), V05, V07, V10, V12 and V13. For exploratory analyses, longitudinal TCRB deep sequencing was carried out in more than 20 treated patients wherever samples were available. Findings and caveats that apply to the study as a whole: No apparent relationship was observed between pseudoprogression and alterations in the top peripheral T cell clonotypes detected by TCRB sequencing. The authors noted that analyses of patient blood samples could not be reproduced because of sample limitations. Selection of PBMC samples for TCRB deep sequencing was based on availability. Across multiple MHC alleles, vaccine-induced immune responses were seen in more than 80% of patients.

The TCR was taken from a man over 45 with glioma. The receptor chain draws on TRBV5-6 and TRBJ2-7; TRBD2 matches 12 bases in the middle. The specimen comprised PBMCs, sampled from a glioma patient treated with radiotherapy, temozolomide or both. Read as DNA, the sequence is TGTGCCAGCAGCCCCGTGACTAGCGGGGGCAGCTCCTACGAGCAGTACTTC. It translates to CASSPVTSGGSSYEQYF. Supplemented by the reference TRBV5-6 and TRBJ2-7 proteins around the CDR3, the complete variable domain is DAGVTQSPTHLIKTRGQQVTLRCSPKSGHDTVSWYQQALGQGPQFIFQYYEEEERQRGNFPDRFSGHQFPNYSSELNVNALLLGDSALYLCASSPVTSGGSSYEQYFGPGTRLTVT.